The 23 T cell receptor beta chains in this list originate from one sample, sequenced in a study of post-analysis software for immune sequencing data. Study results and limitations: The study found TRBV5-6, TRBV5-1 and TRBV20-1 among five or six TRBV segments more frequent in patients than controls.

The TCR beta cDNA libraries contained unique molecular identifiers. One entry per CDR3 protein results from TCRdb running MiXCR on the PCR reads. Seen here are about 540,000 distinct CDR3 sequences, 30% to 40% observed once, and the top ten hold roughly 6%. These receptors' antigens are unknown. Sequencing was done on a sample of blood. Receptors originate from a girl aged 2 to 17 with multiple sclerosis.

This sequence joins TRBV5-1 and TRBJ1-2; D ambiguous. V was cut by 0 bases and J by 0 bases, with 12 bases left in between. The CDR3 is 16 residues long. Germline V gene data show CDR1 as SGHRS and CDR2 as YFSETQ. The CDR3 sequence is CASSLGWQAANYGYTF. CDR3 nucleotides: TGCGCCAGCAGCTTGGGTTGGCAGGCTGCTAACTATGGCTACACCTTC.

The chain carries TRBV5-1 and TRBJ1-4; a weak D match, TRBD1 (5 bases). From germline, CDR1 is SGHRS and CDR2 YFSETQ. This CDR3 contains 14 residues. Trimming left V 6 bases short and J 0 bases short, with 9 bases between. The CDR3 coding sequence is TGCGCCAGCAAGACAGCTGCAACTAATGAAAAACTGTTTTTT. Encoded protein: CASKTAATNEKLFF.

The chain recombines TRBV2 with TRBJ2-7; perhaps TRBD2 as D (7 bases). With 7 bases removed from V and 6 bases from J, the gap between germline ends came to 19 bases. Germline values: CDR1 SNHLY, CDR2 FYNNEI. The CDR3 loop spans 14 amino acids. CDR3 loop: CASMRGTTGAEQYF. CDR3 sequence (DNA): TGTGCCAGCATGAGGGGGACTACGGGTGCCGAGCAGTACTTC.

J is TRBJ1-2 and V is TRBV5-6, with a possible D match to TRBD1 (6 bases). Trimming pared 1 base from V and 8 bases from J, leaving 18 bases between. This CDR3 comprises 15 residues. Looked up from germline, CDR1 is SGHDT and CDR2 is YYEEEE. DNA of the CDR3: TGTGCCAGCAGCTTGTACAGGGTGAACTCGGGAGGCTACACCTTC. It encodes CASSLYRVNSGGYTF.

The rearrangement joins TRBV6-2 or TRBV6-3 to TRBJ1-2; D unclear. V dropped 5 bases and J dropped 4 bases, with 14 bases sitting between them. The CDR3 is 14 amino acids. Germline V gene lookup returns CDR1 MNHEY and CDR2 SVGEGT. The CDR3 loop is CASSGEALSYGYTF. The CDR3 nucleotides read TGTGCCAGCAGTGGGGAAGCTCTGTCCTATGGCTACACCTTC.

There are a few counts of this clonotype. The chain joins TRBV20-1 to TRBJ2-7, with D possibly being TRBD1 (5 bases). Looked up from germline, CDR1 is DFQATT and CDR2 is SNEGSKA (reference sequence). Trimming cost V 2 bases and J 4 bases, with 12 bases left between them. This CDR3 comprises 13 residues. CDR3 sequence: CSARNPGIYEQYF. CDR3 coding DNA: TGCAGTGCTAGAAATCCAGGGATTTACGAGCAGTACTTC.

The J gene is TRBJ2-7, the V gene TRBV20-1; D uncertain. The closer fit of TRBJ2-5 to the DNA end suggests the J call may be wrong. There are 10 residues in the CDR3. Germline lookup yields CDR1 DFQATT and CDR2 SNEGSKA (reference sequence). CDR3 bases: TGCAGAGCCCGACCGGCGACCCAGTACTTC. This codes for CRARPATQYF.

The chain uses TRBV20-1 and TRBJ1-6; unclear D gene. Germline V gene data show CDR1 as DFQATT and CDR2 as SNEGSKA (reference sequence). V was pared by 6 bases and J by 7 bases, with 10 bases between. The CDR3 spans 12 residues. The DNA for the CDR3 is TGCAGTGCGAGGGATGCAAATTCACCCCTCCACTTT. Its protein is CSARDANSPLHF.

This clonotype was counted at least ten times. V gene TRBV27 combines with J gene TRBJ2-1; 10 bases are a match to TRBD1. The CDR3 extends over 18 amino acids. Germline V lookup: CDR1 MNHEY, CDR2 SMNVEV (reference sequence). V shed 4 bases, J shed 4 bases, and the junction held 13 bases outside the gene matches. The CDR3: CASSYLTGGSSLYNEQFF. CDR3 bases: TGTGCCAGCAGTTACCTGACAGGGGGCTCCTCGTTATACAATGAGCAGTTCTTC.

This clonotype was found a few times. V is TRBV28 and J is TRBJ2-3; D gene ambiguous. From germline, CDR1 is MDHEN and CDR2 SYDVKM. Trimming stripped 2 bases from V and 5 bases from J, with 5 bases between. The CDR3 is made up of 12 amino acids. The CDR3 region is CASSLPRDTQYF. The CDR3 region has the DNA TGTGCCAGCAGTTTACCTCGAGATACGCAGTATTTT. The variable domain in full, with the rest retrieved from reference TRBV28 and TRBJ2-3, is DVKVTQSSRYLVKRTGEKVFLECVQDMDHENMFWYRQDPGLGLRLIYFSYDVKMKEKGDIPEGYSVSREKKERFSLILESASTNQTSMYLCASSLPRDTQYFGPGTRLTVL.

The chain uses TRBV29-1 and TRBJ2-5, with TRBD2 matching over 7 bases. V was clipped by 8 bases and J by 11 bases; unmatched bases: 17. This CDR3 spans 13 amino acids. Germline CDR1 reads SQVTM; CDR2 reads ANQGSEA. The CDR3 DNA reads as TGCAGCCTTCTAGCGGAGACCTACAATGAGCAGTACTTC. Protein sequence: CSLLAETYNEQYF.

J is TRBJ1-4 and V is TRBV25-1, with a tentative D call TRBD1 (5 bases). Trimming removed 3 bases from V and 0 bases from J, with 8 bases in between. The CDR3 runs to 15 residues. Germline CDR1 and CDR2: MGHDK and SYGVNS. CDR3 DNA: TGTGCCAGCAGTGAGACAGCTACAACTAATGAAAAACTGTTTTTT. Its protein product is CASSETATTNEKLFF.

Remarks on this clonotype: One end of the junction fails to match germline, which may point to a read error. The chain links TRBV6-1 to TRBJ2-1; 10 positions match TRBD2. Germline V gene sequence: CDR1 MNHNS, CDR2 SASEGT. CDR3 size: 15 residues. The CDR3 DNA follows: TGTGCCGGCAGTAAAGCGGGGGGGCCGGGGAATGAGCAGTTCTTC. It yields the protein CAGSKAGGPGNEQFF.

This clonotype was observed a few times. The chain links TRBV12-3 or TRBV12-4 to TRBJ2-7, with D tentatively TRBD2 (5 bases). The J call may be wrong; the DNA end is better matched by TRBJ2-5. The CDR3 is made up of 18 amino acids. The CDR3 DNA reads TGTGCCAGCAGTTTGGTTCGGGATGTCCTCGTCGGACAAGAGACCCAGTACTTC. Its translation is CASSLVRDVLVGQETQYF.

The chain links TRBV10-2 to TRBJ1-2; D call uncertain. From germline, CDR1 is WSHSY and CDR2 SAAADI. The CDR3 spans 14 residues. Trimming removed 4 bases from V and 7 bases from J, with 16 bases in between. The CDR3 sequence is CASSVGELMGGYTF. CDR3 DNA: TGCGCCAGCAGTGTTGGGGAATTAATGGGTGGCTACACCTTC.

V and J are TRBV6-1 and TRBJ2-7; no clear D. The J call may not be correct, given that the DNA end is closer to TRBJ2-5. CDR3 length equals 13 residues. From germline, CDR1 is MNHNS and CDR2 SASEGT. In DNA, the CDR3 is TGTGCCAGCAGTGCAAGTCTGGGAGAGACCCAGTACTTC. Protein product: CASSASLGETQYF.

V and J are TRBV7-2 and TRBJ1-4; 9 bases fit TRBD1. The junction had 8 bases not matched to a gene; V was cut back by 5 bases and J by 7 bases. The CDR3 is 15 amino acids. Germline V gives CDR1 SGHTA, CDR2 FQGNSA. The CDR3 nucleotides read TGTGCCAGCAGCCCCTGGACAGGGGTGGGTGAAAAACTGTTTTTT. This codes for CASSPWTGVGEKLFF.

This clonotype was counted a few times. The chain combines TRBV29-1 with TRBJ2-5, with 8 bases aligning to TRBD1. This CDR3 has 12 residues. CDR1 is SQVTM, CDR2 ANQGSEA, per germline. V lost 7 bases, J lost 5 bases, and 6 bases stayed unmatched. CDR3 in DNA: TGCAGCGCCCCACGACAGGGGGAGACCCAGTACTTC. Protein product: CSAPRQGETQYF.

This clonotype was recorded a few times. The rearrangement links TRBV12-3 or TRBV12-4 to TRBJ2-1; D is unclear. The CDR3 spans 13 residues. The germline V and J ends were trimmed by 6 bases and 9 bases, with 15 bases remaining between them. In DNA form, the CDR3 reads TGTGCCAGCAGCCTATCGACTTGGTTTGAGCAGTTCTTC. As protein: CASSLSTWFEQFF.

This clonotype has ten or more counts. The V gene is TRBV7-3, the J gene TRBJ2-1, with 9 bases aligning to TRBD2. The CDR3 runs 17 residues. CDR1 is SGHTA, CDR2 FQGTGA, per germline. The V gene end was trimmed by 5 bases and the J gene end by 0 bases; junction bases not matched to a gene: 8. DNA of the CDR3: TGTGCCAGCAGCGCGGCTAGCGGGGTGAGCTCCTACAATGAGCAGTTCTTC. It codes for CASSAASGVSSYNEQFF.

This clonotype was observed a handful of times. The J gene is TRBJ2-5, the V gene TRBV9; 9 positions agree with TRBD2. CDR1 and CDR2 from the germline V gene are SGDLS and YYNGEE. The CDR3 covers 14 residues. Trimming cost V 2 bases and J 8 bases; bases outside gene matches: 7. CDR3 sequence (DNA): TGTGCCAGCAGCGTCGGTCAGCGGGGGGCAACCCAGTACTTC. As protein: CASSVGQRGATQYF.

DNA for the CDR3: TGTGCCAGCAGCCCAGGGATCTTGAACACCGGGGAGCTGTTTTTT. This translates into CASSPGILNTGELFF. V is TRBV6-7 and J is TRBJ2-2; D possibly corresponds to TRBD1 (5 bases). TRBV6-7 carries the ORF label, with uncertain function. This CDR3 region has 15 residues. V was pared by 6 bases and J by 1 base, with 12 bases between.

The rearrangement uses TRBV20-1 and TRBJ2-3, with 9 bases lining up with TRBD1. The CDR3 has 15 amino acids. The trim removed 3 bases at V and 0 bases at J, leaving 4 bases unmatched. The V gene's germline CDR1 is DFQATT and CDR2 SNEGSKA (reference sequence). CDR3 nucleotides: TGCAGTGCTAGCCGACAGGGGGTGAGCACAGATACGCAGTATTTT. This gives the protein CSASRQGVSTDTQYF.